The 5 T cell receptor beta chains in this list originate from one sample, sequenced in a study of T cells in Graves' hyperthyroidism and ophthalmopathy. TCR beta CDR3 regions were amplified from RNA. HTBI primers drove first-round RT-PCR of the TCR CDR3. TCRdb processed the multiplex PCR reads anew with MiXCR; each CDR3 protein has one entry. The sample holds hundreds of thousands of distinct CDR3 sequences; roughly 16% are singletons and the top ten take roughly 3.5%. Material: blood. The receptors here all came from a woman aged 40 to 50 with Graves' ophthalmopathy.

CDR3 in DNA: TGTGCCAGCAGTTACTCGGGCAGCAGTTCTTACGAGCAGTACTTC. Amino acid sequence: CASSYSGSSSYEQYF. This chain joins TRBV6-6 and TRBJ2-7; D is undetermined. Germline V lookup: CDR1 MNHNY, CDR2 SVGAGI (reference sequence). The CDR3 has 15 amino acids. V was shortened by 0 bases and J by 4 bases, with 13 bases between the two germline ends.

This clonotype was picked up many times. This chain links TRBV7-2 with TRBJ2-4; 7 positions match TRBD1. Per germline, CDR1 SGHTA and CDR2 FQGNSA. CDR3 size: 13 residues. V trimming: 0 bases; J trimming: 7 bases; junction bases outside the gene matches: 0. The CDR3 loop reads CASSLAGGNIQYF. Written as DNA, the CDR3 is TGTGCCAGCAGCTTAGCAGGGGGCAACATTCAGTACTTC. The variable domain in full, completed from reference TRBV7-2 and TRBJ2-4, reads GAGVSQSPSNKVTEKGKDVELRCDPISGHTALYWYRQSLGQGLEFLIYFQGNSAPDKSGLPSDRFSAERTGGSVSTLTIQRTQQEDSAVYLCASSLAGGNIQYFGAGTRLSVL.

V gene TRBV6-1 combines with J gene TRBJ2-5, with TRBD1 matching over 11 bases. The CDR3 extends over 18 amino acids. Per the germline V gene, CDR1 is MNHNS and CDR2 is SASEGT. V shed 6 bases and J 2 bases; nucleotides not matched to a gene: 14. The CDR3: CASSDLRDRGRLQETQYF. The CDR3 DNA reads as TGTGCCAGCAGCGACCTCCGGGACAGGGGGAGGTTGCAAGAGACCCAGTACTTC.

This clonotype was seen many times. The V and J genes are TRBV28 and TRBJ2-5, with D perhaps matching TRBD1 (5 bases). Trimming cost V 4 bases and J 5 bases, with 17 bases left between them. Looked up from germline, CDR1 is MDHEN and CDR2 is SYDVKM. The CDR3 length is 15 residues. Written as DNA, the CDR3 is TGTGCCAGCAGTTCAAACCCGGACAAGGACGAGACCCAGTACTTC. Translating gives CASSSNPDKDETQYF. Using reference TRBV28 and TRBJ2-5 for the parts outside the CDR3, the full variable domain is DVKVTQSSRYLVKRTGEKVFLECVQDMDHENMFWYRQDPGLGLRLIYFSYDVKMKEKGDIPEGYSVSREKKERFSLILESASTNQTSMYLCASSSNPDKDETQYFGPGTRLLVL.

This rearrangement joins TRBV10-3 to TRBJ1-2; D remains ambiguous. The V gene lost 3 bases and the J gene lost 4 bases, with 9 bases spanning the gap. The CDR3 spans 13 residues. Germline CDR1 is ENHRY and CDR2 is SYGVKD. CDR3 amino acids: CAISDPPGYGYTF. CDR3 nucleotides: TGTGCCATCAGTGATCCCCCCGGCTATGGCTACACCTTC.